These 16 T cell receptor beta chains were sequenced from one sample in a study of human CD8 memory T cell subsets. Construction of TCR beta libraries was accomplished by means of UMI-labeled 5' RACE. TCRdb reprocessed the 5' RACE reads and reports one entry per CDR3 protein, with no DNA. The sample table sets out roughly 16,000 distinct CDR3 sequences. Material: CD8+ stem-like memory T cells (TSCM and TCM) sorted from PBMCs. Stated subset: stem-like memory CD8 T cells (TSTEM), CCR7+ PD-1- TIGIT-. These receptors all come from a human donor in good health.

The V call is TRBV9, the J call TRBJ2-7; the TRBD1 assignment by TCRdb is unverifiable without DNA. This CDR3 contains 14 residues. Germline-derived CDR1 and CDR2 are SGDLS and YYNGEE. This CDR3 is CASSVDRDPYEQYF.

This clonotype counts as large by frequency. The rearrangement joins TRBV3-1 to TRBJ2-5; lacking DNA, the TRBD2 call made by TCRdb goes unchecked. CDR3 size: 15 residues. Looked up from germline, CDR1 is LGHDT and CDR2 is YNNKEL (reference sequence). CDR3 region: CASSHREVGQETQYF.

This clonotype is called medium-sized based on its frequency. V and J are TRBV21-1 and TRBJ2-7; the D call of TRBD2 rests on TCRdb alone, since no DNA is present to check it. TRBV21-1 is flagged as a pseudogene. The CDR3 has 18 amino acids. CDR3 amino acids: CASSNRGFEGRHSYEQYF.

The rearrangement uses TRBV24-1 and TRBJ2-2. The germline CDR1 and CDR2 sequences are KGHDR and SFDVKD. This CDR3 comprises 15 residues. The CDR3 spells CATRRGADDTGELFF.

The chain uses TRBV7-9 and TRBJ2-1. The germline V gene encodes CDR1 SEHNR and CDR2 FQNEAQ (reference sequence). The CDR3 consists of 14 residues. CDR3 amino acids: CASSLGNSYNEQFF.

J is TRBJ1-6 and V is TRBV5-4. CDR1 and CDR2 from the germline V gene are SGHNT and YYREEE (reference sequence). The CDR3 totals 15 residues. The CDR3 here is CASSLTTDQNSPLHF.

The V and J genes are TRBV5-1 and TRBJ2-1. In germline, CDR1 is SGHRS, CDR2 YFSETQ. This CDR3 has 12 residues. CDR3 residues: CASSLRDQSEFF.

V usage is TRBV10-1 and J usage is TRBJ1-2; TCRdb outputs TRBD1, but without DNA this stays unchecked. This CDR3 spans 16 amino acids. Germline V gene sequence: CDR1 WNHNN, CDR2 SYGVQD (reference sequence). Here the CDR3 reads CASSESRAGKGYGYTF.

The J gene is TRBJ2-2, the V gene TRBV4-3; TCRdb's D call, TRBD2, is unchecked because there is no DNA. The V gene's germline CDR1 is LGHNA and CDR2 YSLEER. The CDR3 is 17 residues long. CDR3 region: CASSQDSLAGGTGELFF.

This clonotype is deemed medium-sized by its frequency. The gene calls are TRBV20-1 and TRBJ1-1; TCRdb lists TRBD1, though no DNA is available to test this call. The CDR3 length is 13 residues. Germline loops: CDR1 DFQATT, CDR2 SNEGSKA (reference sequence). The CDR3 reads CSAPGTGSTEAFF.

This CDR3 is CASSQDRSLTYTDTQYF. V is TRBV4-3 and J is TRBJ2-3. This CDR3 region has 17 residues. Germline V gene lookup returns CDR1 LGHNA and CDR2 YSLEER.

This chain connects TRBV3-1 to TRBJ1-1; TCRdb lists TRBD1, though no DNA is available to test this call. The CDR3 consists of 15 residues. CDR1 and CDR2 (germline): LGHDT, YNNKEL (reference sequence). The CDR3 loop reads CASSPTEGQYTEAFF.

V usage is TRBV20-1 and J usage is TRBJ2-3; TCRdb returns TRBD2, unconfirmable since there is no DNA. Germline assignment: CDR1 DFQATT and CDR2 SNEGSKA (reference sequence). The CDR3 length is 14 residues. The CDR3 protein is CSAGTSGGGDTQYF.

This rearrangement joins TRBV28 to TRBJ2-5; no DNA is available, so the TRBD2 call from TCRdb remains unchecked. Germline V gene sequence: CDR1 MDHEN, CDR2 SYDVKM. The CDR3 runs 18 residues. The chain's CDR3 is CASIRRGMSGEGQETQYF.

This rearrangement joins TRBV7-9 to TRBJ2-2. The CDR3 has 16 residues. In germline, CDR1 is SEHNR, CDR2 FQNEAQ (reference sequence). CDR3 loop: CASSLPDRGSAGELFF. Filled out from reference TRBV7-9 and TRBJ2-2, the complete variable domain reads DTGVSQNPRHKITKRGQNVTFRCDPISEHNRLYWYRQTLGQGPEFLTYFQNEAQLEKSRLLSDRFSAERPKGSFSTLEIQRTEQGDSAMYLCASSLPDRGSAGELFFGEGSRLTVL.

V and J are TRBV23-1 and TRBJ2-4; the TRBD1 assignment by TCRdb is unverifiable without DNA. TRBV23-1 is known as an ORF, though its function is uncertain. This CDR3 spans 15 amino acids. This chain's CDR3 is CASSQSRGSGNIQYF.